The 32 T cell receptor beta chains below were found in one sample sequenced in a study of cytomegalovirus exposure and HLA in healthy donors. Researchers ran the PCR with 60 Vbeta and 13 Jbeta primers. Only in-frame clones appear in the TCRdb table, and some are missing; sequencing was by immunoSEQ multiplex PCR. Of 120,000 to 150,000 clones listed, 65% to 75% were seen once; the top ten hold roughly 4.7%. Sequencing used PBMCs. All receptors derive from a man aged 55 to 70 in good health and CMV-seronegative.

This clone occurred once. The chain carries TRBV19 and TRBJ2-3; 12 bases map to TRBD2. The J segment lost 4 bases and the V segment lost 5 bases, leaving 13 bases of the junction unmatched. The length of the CDR3 is 18 residues. Germline V gene sequence: CDR1 LNHDA, CDR2 SQIVND (reference sequence). Written as DNA, the CDR3 is TGTGCCAGTAGTCCTGGGTCTAGCGGGAGGGCACGGGCAGATACGCAGTATTTT. Encoded protein: CASSPGSSGRARADTQYF.

The rearrangement links TRBV6-5 to TRBJ1-6, with D tentatively TRBD1 (6 bases). From germline, CDR1 is MNHEY and CDR2 SVGAGI. The length of the CDR3 is 15 residues. Between the trimmed V and J ends, which lost 0 bases and 6 bases, there was a span of 9 bases. In DNA form, the CDR3 reads TGTGCCAGCAGTTACTCCGGGACAATTAATTCACCCCTCCACTTT. As protein: CASSYSGTINSPLHF.

This clone was seen a handful of times. The V gene is TRBV11-2, the J gene TRBJ2-1; maybe TRBD2 (5 bases). The V end lost 0 bases, the J end lost 8 bases, and 11 bases lay between the germline ends. The CDR3 has 14 amino acids. CDR1 SGHAT and CDR2 FQNNGV come from the germline V gene. CDR3 in DNA: TGTGCCAGCAGCTTAGATCCCGAGGGTTATGAGCAGTTCTTC. Amino acids: CASSLDPEGYEQFF. The full variable domain, in which reference TRBV11-2 and TRBJ2-1 provide the parts outside the CDR3, is EAGVAQSPRYKIIEKRQSVAFWCNPISGHATLYWYQQILGQGPKLLIQFQNNGVVDDSQLPKDRFSAERLKGVDSTLKIQPAKLEDSAVYLCASSLDPEGYEQFFGPGTRLTVL.

The CDR3 DNA reads TGTGCCTGGAGTGAGGGGTATAGCAATCAGCCCCAGCATTTT. Translating gives CAWSEGYSNQPQHF. The rearrangement links TRBV30 to TRBJ1-5; D may be TRBD1 (5 bases). The V gene's germline CDR1 is GTSNPN and CDR2 SVGIG (reference sequence). The CDR3 loop spans 14 amino acids. Trimming pared 1 base from V and 0 bases from J, leaving 7 bases between.

V is TRBV29-1 and J is TRBJ1-2; 9 bases map to TRBD1. CDR1 and CDR2 (germline): SQVTM, ANQGSEA. The CDR3 has 12 amino acids. V dropped 5 bases and J dropped 6; count of bases not matched to a gene: 4. CDR3 region: CSVTTGGDGYTF. The CDR3 DNA sequence: TGCAGCGTTACCACAGGGGGCGATGGCTACACCTTC.

The rearrangement links TRBV28 to TRBJ1-1, with TRBD1 as a possible D gene (6 bases). The CDR3 is made up of 16 amino acids. The V and J ends lost 9 bases and 1 base respectively, with 21 bases between them. CDR1 and CDR2 from the germline V gene are MDHEN and SYDVKM. CDR3 sequence (DNA): TGTGCCAGTCAAGCGGGGGGCGGGGGGAAGAACACTGAAGCTTTCTTT. Translating it yields CASQAGGGGKNTEAFF.

This clone was detected a few times. The J gene is TRBJ1-3, the V gene TRBV6-1; no reliable D call. This CDR3 is 11 amino acids long. Germline V gene data show CDR1 as MNHNS and CDR2 as SASEGT. Trimming took off 5 bases at V and 4 bases at J, with 3 bases between the two ends. CDR3 in DNA: TGTGCCAGCAGTCAGGGAAACACCATATATTTT. Its translation is CASSQGNTIYF.

The chain links TRBV9 to TRBJ2-1; TRBD2 matches 9 bases. The length of the CDR3 is 14 residues. CDR1 and CDR2 (germline): SGDLS, YYNGEE. V lost 6 bases to trimming and J lost 9 bases; unmatched junction nucleotides: 10. CDR3 nucleotide sequence: TGTGCCAGCACCGAGACTAGCGGACGGGGTGAGCAGTTCTTC. Translated: CASTETSGRGEQFF.

The chain combines TRBV6-6 with TRBJ1-1; the match to TRBD1 covers 11 bases. CDR1 and CDR2 from the germline V gene are MNHNY and SVGAGI (reference sequence). J gave up 1 base and V 6 bases, and 4 bases lay outside the gene matches. This CDR3 spans 15 amino acids. CDR3 sequence reads: CASSSGTGGNTEAFF. In nucleotides, the CDR3 is TGTGCCAGCAGCTCCGGGACAGGGGGGAACACTGAAGCTTTCTTT.

J is TRBJ2-2 and V is TRBV5-1; TRBD2 matches 8 bases. The CDR3 runs 17 residues. Germline CDR1 and CDR2: SGHRS and YFSETQ. The J segment lost 4 bases and the V segment lost 1 base, leaving 9 bases of the junction unmatched. As DNA, the CDR3 is TGCGCCAGCAGCTTGCTTGGAGCGGGAGCCTCCACCGGGGAGCTGTTTTTT. It translates to CASSLLGAGASTGELFF.

This clone was found a few times. The chain uses TRBV5-1 and TRBJ2-2; 7 nucleotides agree with TRBD2. Germline V gene lookup returns CDR1 SGHRS and CDR2 YFSETQ. V dropped 1 base and J dropped 5; count of bases not matched to a gene: 8. This CDR3 contains 16 residues. The CDR3 here is CASSLLAGEGTGELFF. DNA for the CDR3: TGCGCCAGCAGCTTGCTTGCGGGAGAGGGAACCGGGGAGCTGTTTTTT.

This chain uses TRBV25-1 with TRBJ1-5; 8 bases fit TRBD1. The V segment lost 4 bases and the J segment 2 bases; nucleotides outside the gene matches: 4. This CDR3 is 15 amino acids long. Germline V gene lookup returns CDR1 MGHDK and CDR2 SYGVNS. The CDR3 sequence: CASSALQGGNQPQHF. CDR3 DNA sequence: TGTGCCAGCAGTGCATTACAGGGGGGCAATCAGCCCCAGCATTTT.

This clone turned up a few times. This chain links TRBV19 with TRBJ1-5, with a tentative D call TRBD1 (6 bases). The CDR3 is made up of 15 amino acids. Trimming removed 7 bases from V and 4 bases from J, with 17 bases in between. The germline V gene encodes CDR1 LNHDA and CDR2 SQIVND (reference sequence). The CDR3 loop is CASTGLGAVNQPQHF. The CDR3 bases are TGTGCCAGTACCGGTTTGGGGGCAGTTAATCAGCCCCAGCATTTT.

The chain couples TRBV27 to TRBJ2-5; TRBD1 is a possible D gene (6 bases). CDR3 size: 13 residues. Germline values: CDR1 MNHEY, CDR2 SMNVEV (reference sequence). V lost 6 bases to trimming and J lost 5 bases, with 13 bases between them. This chain's CDR3 is CASSNRASETQYF. The CDR3 DNA follows: TGTGCCAGCAGCAACAGGGCGTCGGAGACCCAGTACTTC.

This clone has just one count. The chain recombines TRBV6-5 with TRBJ2-7; 9 positions match TRBD2. Germline CDR1 reads MNHEY; CDR2 reads SVGAGI. Trimming cost V 6 bases and J 4 bases; bases outside gene matches: 7. The CDR3 covers 14 residues. In DNA, the CDR3 is TGTGCCAGCAGAGGCACGACTAGCGGATACGAGCAGTACTTC. This translates into CASRGTTSGYEQYF.

V and J are TRBV4-1 and TRBJ2-2, with 10 bases identical to TRBD2. Germline CDR1 and CDR2: MGHRA and YSYEKL. The CDR3 runs to 17 residues. With V trimmed by 2 bases and J by 7 bases, 10 bases remained unmatched. The CDR3 sequence: CASSQYGLAEDDGELFF. Written as DNA, the CDR3 is TGCGCCAGCAGCCAATACGGACTAGCGGAGGATGACGGGGAGCTGTTTTTT.

The chain joins TRBV29-1 to TRBJ2-5; 9 bases line up with TRBD1. The CDR3 extends over 14 amino acids. V gave up 5 bases and J gave up 2 bases; unmatched junction bases: 6. In germline, CDR1 is SQVTM, CDR2 ANQGSEA. CDR3 DNA sequence: TGCAGCGTTACAGGGGGCCCCGGTCAAGAGACCCAGTACTTC. It is translated as CSVTGGPGQETQYF.

CDR3 bases: TGTGCCTGGACCACCGGGACAGGGGGGGGAAAACTGTTTTTT. The encoded protein is CAWTTGTGGGKLFF. The chain joins TRBV30 to TRBJ1-4; TRBD1 aligns across 11 bases. Germline CDR1 is GTSNPN and CDR2 is SVGIG (reference sequence). This CDR3 comprises 14 residues. V lost 4 bases and J lost 10; bases outside the gene matches: 8.

This clone was seen a single time. This chain joins TRBV10-3 and TRBJ2-1; 10 bases fit TRBD2. This CDR3 has 16 amino acids. From germline, CDR1 is ENHRY and CDR2 SYGVKD. V dropped 10 bases and J dropped 1; count of bases not matched to a gene: 10. DNA of the CDR3: TGTGCCACCACTTCCTCAGCGGGAGGGTCCTACAATGAGCAGTTCTTC. Translated, it gives CATTSSAGGSYNEQFF.

The chain carries TRBV10-3 and TRBJ2-2, with a tentative D call TRBD1 (6 bases). Germline lookup yields CDR1 ENHRY and CDR2 SYGVKD. The V end was cut by 2 bases, the J end by 5 bases, with 6 bases between. The CDR3 is made up of 13 amino acids. The DNA of the CDR3 is TGTGCCATCAGTGAGAGGGGGACCGGGGAGCTGTTTTTT. This codes for CAISERGTGELFF.

The chain combines TRBV29-1 with TRBJ2-2; 9 nucleotides match TRBD1. The germline V gene has CDR1 SQVTM and CDR2 ANQGSEA. The CDR3 length is 15 residues. The V segment lost 5 bases and the J segment 4 bases; nucleotides outside the gene matches: 8. The CDR3, as DNA: TGCAGCGTTAGAACAGGGGGCGCCGGCACCGGGGAGCTGTTTTTT. This translates into CSVRTGGAGTGELFF.

This sequence joins TRBV7-6 and TRBJ2-3; 8 bases match TRBD1. CDR1 and CDR2 (germline): SGHVS, FNYEAQ. V dropped 5 bases and J dropped 1; count of bases not matched to a gene: 5. This CDR3 spans 15 amino acids. In DNA, the CDR3 is TGTGCCAGCAGCACTCAGGACAGGGGCACAGATACGCAGTATTTT. Residues: CASSTQDRGTDTQYF.

The chain links TRBV28 to TRBJ2-7; D uncertain. Germline V gene data show CDR1 as MDHEN and CDR2 as SYDVKM. Trimming pared 6 bases from V and 10 bases from J, leaving 13 bases between. This CDR3 has 11 residues. The CDR3: CASSFDSRQYF. CDR3 coding DNA: TGTGCCAGCAGCTTTGACTCACGCCAGTACTTC.

The J gene is TRBJ1-1, the V gene TRBV18, with unresolved D. Looked up from germline, CDR1 is KGHSH and CDR2 is LQKENI. V lost 3 bases and J 4 bases, leaving 18 bases between the germline ends. The CDR3 length is 16 residues. The CDR3 sequence is CASSPLGSGGVTEAFF. The CDR3 nucleotides read TGTGCCAGCTCACCCTTAGGCAGCGGTGGGGTCACTGAAGCTTTCTTT. The whole variable domain, remainder taken from reference TRBV18 and TRBJ1-1, is NAGVMQNPRHLVRRRGQEARLRCSPMKGHSHVYWYRQLPEEGLKFMVYLQKENIIDESGMPKERFSAEFPKEGPSILRIQQVVRGDSAAYFCASSPLGSGGVTEAFFGQGTRLTVV.

This clone occurred a few times. The chain is built from TRBV29-1 and TRBJ1-1, with D possibly being TRBD1 (5 bases). The germline V and J ends were trimmed by 7 bases and 3 bases, with 15 bases remaining between them. Germline V gene lookup returns CDR1 SQVTM and CDR2 ANQGSEA. The CDR3 runs 13 residues. The CDR3, as DNA: TGCAGCGGTGTAGGGGCAAGGGACACTGAAGCTTTCTTT. Translated, it gives CSGVGARDTEAFF.

The rearrangement uses TRBV18 and TRBJ2-3, with 14 positions matching TRBD2. The germline V gene has CDR1 KGHSH and CDR2 LQKENI. This CDR3 is built from 16 residues. Germline trimming cut 0 bases from V and 5 bases from J; bases unmatched to any gene: 1. The CDR3 DNA follows: TGTGCCAGCTCACCACCCGGACTAGCGGGAGGAGATACGCAGTATTTT. This gives the protein CASSPPGLAGGDTQYF.

The CDR3 spells CASSRSGYNEQFF. The CDR3 nucleotides read TGTGCCAGCAGCCGGAGTGGGTACAATGAGCAGTTCTTC. This rearrangement joins TRBV4-2 to TRBJ2-1; D is undetermined. The ends were cut back, 4 bases at V and 4 bases at J, with 8 bases in the middle. The CDR3 has 13 amino acids. CDR1 is LGHNA, CDR2 YNFKEQ, per germline.

DNA of the CDR3: TGTGCCAGCAGCCGGATAGCGGGAGGGCCCCACGGGGAGCTGTTTTTT. It translates to CASSRIAGGPHGELFF. V gene TRBV5-4 combines with J gene TRBJ2-2; 11 bases align to TRBD2. The V segment lost 4 bases and the J segment 7 bases; nucleotides outside the gene matches: 9. Germline loops: CDR1 SGHNT, CDR2 YYREEE (reference sequence). This CDR3 comprises 16 residues. Full variable domain (missing parts from reference TRBV5-4 and TRBJ2-2): ETGVTQSPTHLIKTRGQQVTLRCSSQSGHNTVSWYQQALGQGPQFIFQYYREEENGRGNFPPRFSGLQFPNYSSELNVNALELDDSALYLCASSRIAGGPHGELFFGEGSRLTVL.

This chain uses TRBV6-5 with TRBJ2-1; D remains unclear. This CDR3 region has 12 residues. Deletions cut 6 bases from V and 8 bases from J, with 11 bases between. Germline-derived CDR1 and CDR2 are MNHEY and SVGAGI. The CDR3 DNA reads TGTGCCAGCAGATCTCCAGGCGATGAGCAGTTCTTC. Translated: CASRSPGDEQFF.

This sequence joins TRBV7-3 and TRBJ1-1; TRBD1 agrees at 7 bases. The CDR3 totals 15 residues. The J segment lost 1 base and the V segment lost 1 base, leaving 3 bases of the junction unmatched. Germline V CDR1 and CDR2: SGHTA, FQGTGA. CDR3 sequence reads: CASSLNPGGNTEAFF. Written as DNA, the CDR3 is TGTGCCAGCAGCTTAAATCCAGGGGGGAACACTGAAGCTTTCTTT.

This chain joins TRBV2 and TRBJ1-6, with D uncertain. CDR1 and CDR2 (germline): SNHLY, FYNNEI. The CDR3 is 15 amino acids. V was pared by 2 bases and J by 4 bases, with 9 bases between. CDR3 residues: CASSESGQYNSPLHF. The DNA for the CDR3 is TGTGCCAGCAGTGAAAGTGGTCAGTATAATTCACCCCTCCACTTT.

This clone occurred a few times. The V call is TRBV5-4, the J call TRBJ2-1; 9 bases are a match to TRBD2. V lost 9 bases to trimming and J lost 6 bases; unmatched junction nucleotides: 19. CDR1 and CDR2 from the germline V gene are SGHNT and YYREEE (reference sequence). The CDR3 loop spans 17 amino acids. The CDR3 sequence: CATPLAGGSSLGNEQFF. In DNA, the CDR3 is TGTGCCACCCCTTTGGCGGGAGGGTCCTCGTTGGGCAATGAGCAGTTCTTC.